The rows below give T cell receptor beta chains drawn from one sample of a study of CD4+ T cells in melanoma. Clones were sequenced by immunoSEQ multiplex PCR, and TCRdb holds only the in-frame ones, with some missing. Of about 50,000 clones listed, 89% were seen once; the top ten hold about an eighth. The source material was peripheral blood. These receptors originate from a human donor with melanoma. Both conserved end residues are part of each CDR3. The order of the fields is V gene, CDR3 protein.

>TRBV7-9
CASSLAEGDEQYF
>TRBV28
CASRTGRNGYTF
>TRBV7-6
CASSSRGGELFF
>TRBV19
CASSMFGQGAMEQYF
>TRBV5-1
CASSSGRQGETQYF
>TRBV7-8
CASSFGSGHSYEQYF
>TRBV14
CASSQYPRDRGELFF
>TRBV28
CASSALAGSSYEQYF
>TRBV30
CAWKKPGGEQFF
>TRBV7-2
CASSLSRGDSPLHF
>TRBV19
CASSLGTGTYEQYF
>TRBV9
CASSVVGASGAHNNEQFF
>TRBV19
CASSIGWSGSNTEAFF
>TRBV6-6
CASRQGAISGANVLTF
>TRBV18
CASSPQDRRYRHANEKLFF
>TRBV6-5
CASRRQGHNEQFF
>TRBV19
CASTTPLGDSTAEPQHF
>TRBV25-1
CASSELAGALSYEQYF
>TRBV6-5
CASSYGQSSYEQYF